This section outlines one T cell receptor (beta chain) sequence together with its context. Antigen specificity is unknown. The time point is: pretreatment peripheral blood. Individual patients had between 1 and 8 samples, taken pretreatment and on-treatment. These data are taken from a study of PD-L1 blockade in urothelial cancer. CDR1 and CDR2 from the germline V gene are SGHRS and YFSETQ. The ends lost 3 bases at V and 6 bases at J; junction bases unmatched: 7. This CDR3 contains 15 residues. Study-level results: Below-median TCR clonality that was measured in pretreatment blood predicted better survival.

The table came from immunoSEQ multiplex PCR; TCRdb's copy has only in-frame clones and leaves some out. The table includes some 87,000 clones, 80% to 90% detected once. Sequencing was performed on PBMCs, taken around atezolizumab (anti-PD-L1) treatment. The chain is built from TRBV5-1 and TRBJ2-7; the match to TRBD2 covers 12 bases. The receptor's source is a man between 60 and 70 years old with urothelial cancer. As DNA, the CDR3 is TGCGCCAGCAGCTCCGAACCGGGACTAGCGGGCGAGCAGTACTTC. Translated, it gives CASSSEPGLAGEQYF. The full variable domain, in which reference TRBV5-1 and TRBJ2-7 provide the parts outside the CDR3, is KAGVTQTPRYLIKTRGQQVTLSCSPISGHRSVSWYQQTPGQGLQFLFEYFSETQRNKGNFPGRFSGRQFSNSRSEMNVSTLELGDSALYLCASSSEPGLAGEQYFGPGTRLTVT.